Reported below is one T cell receptor (beta chain). These data originate in a study of blood T cell repertoires in COVID-19. In the study overall: The United States, Italy and Spain supplied acute and convalescent COVID-19 samples. The analysed material was cDNA or gDNA that came from T cells, B-cell-depleted T cells, or PBMCs.

As originally analysed: Cell counts per sample came from amplifying reference gene primers. Repertoires were generated with immunoSEQ multiplex PCR, while TCRdb's copy carries only in-frame clones and drops some. V, J and clone size reflect that table, while D and trimming were determined from the DNA. The top ten hold less than 20% of the sample, which has around 140,000 clones, 85% to 90% seen once. This receptor was obtained from a man aged 50-59 years with active or convalescent COVID-19. The sample consisted of peripheral blood.

The CDR3 DNA follows: TGCGCCAGCAGCTTGGCCATGGGCCAGTTTCGGCCTTTGTCGAACACTGAAGCTTTCTTT. It translates to CASSLAMGQFRPLSNTEAFF. The chain employs TRBV5-1 and TRBJ1-1; D ambiguous. CDR3 length equals 20 residues. The germline gives CDR1 SGHRS, CDR2 YFSETQ. Trimming cost V 0 bases and J 1 base, with 25 bases left between them.